This TCR beta chain was captured in a study of blood T cell repertoires in COVID-19. Trimming cost V 0 bases and J 4 bases; bases outside gene matches: 3. This CDR3 has 15 residues. Germline V gene lookup returns CDR1 MNHEY and CDR2 SVGAGI. Measured with immunoSEQ multiplex PCR; TCRdb has only the in-frame clones, and not every one. This repertoire shows 350,000 to 400,000 clones, roughly 90% found once; its top ten account for around 3%. The rearrangement uses TRBV6-5 and TRBJ2-3; 8 nucleotides align to TRBD1. Sample: peripheral blood. This TCR was sampled from a woman between 25 and 40 years old with COVID-19, enrolled during active disease. The CDR3 protein is CASSYSTGEADTQYF. Written as DNA, the CDR3 is TGTGCCAGCAGTTACTCGACAGGGGAGGCAGATACGCAGTATTTT.